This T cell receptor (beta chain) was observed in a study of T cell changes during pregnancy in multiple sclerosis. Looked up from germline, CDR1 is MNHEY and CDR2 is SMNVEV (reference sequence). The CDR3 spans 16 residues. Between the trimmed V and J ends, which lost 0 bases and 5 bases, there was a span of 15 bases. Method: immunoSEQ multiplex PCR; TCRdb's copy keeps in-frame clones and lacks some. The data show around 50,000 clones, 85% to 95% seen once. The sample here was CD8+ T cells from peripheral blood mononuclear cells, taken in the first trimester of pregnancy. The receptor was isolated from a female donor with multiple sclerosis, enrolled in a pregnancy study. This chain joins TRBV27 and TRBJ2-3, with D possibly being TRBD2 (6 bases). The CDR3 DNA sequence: TGTGCCAGCAGTTTATCGCTAGCGAGGGCGGGAGATACGCAGTATTTT. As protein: CASSLSLARAGDTQYF.